The 22 T cell receptor beta chains presented below share a single source sample, sequenced in a study of T cells in localized non-small cell lung cancer. Libraries were prepared by immunoSEQ multiplex PCR; TCRdb keeps only in-frame clonotypes and omits some of them. Among about 24,000 clones listed, around 90% were seen once. Sequenced here: peripheral blood, sampled before any cancer treatment. The receptors were sampled from a man between 40 and 70 years old with stage I squamous cell lung carcinoma.

The chain uses TRBV6-1 and TRBJ1-1; D is ambiguous. V was shortened by 6 bases and J by 3 bases, with 14 bases between the two germline ends. Germline CDR1 MNHNS, CDR2 SASEGT. The CDR3 loop spans 14 amino acids. As DNA, the CDR3 is TGTGCCAGCAGCTCAATTGAGGGAGACACTGAAGCTTTCTTT. This encodes CASSSIEGDTEAFF.

The V gene is TRBV5-1, the J gene TRBJ2-7; D gene ambiguous. The CDR3 has 15 residues. The germline V gene encodes CDR1 SGHRS and CDR2 YFSETQ. V was trimmed by 1 base and J by 7 bases, leaving 18 bases between them. The CDR3 sequence is CASSLTLGSPGEQYF. The CDR3 nucleotides are TGCGCCAGCAGCTTGACCCTCGGCTCCCCTGGAGAGCAGTACTTC. The full variable domain, in which reference TRBV5-1 and TRBJ2-7 provide the parts outside the CDR3, is KAGVTQTPRYLIKTRGQQVTLSCSPISGHRSVSWYQQTPGQGLQFLFEYFSETQRNKGNFPGRFSGRQFSNSRSEMNVSTLELGDSALYLCASSLTLGSPGEQYFGPGTRLTVT.

This clone was seen only once. This sequence joins TRBV27 and TRBJ2-7, with 8 nucleotides matching TRBD2. The CDR3 extends over 15 amino acids. The V and J ends lost 0 bases and 3 bases, in that order; junction bases with no gene match: 4. CDR1 MNHEY and CDR2 SMNVEV come from the germline V gene (reference sequence). CDR3 residues: CASSLSGSGVYEQYF. The CDR3 DNA sequence: TGTGCCAGCAGTTTATCAGGTAGCGGGGTCTACGAGCAGTACTTC.

About this clone itself: The same CDR3 is also encoded by other DNA sequences in this sample. This chain connects TRBV5-1 to TRBJ1-1; 11 bases align to TRBD1. In germline, CDR1 is SGHRS, CDR2 YFSETQ. The J segment lost 5 bases and the V segment lost 0 bases, leaving 9 bases of the junction unmatched. The CDR3 runs to 17 residues. In DNA, the CDR3 is TGCGCCAGCAGCTTGGGGGACAGGGGGGGGGTGAGGACTGAAGCTTTCTTT. Translating it yields CASSLGDRGGVRTEAFF. Drawing the rest from reference TRBV5-1 and TRBJ1-1, the complete variable domain is KAGVTQTPRYLIKTRGQQVTLSCSPISGHRSVSWYQQTPGQGLQFLFEYFSETQRNKGNFPGRFSGRQFSNSRSEMNVSTLELGDSALYLCASSLGDRGGVRTEAFFGQGTRLTVV.

The chain uses TRBV5-1 and TRBJ2-1, with 9 bases identical to TRBD2. The CDR3 totals 14 residues. V was clipped by 4 bases and J by 6 bases; unmatched bases: 5. Germline CDR1 and CDR2: SGHRS and YFSETQ. The CDR3 reads CASSNSGGSNEQFF. CDR3 coding DNA: TGCGCCAGCAGCAACAGCGGGGGGTCCAATGAGCAGTTCTTC. Using reference TRBV5-1 and TRBJ2-1 for the parts outside the CDR3, the full variable domain is KAGVTQTPRYLIKTRGQQVTLSCSPISGHRSVSWYQQTPGQGLQFLFEYFSETQRNKGNFPGRFSGRQFSNSRSEMNVSTLELGDSALYLCASSNSGGSNEQFFGPGTRLTVL.

This clone was found a few times. The genes are TRBV6-1 and TRBJ2-7, with TRBD1 as a possible D gene (6 bases). The length of the CDR3 is 13 residues. Per germline, CDR1 MNHNS and CDR2 SASEGT. V lost 6 bases to trimming and J lost 5 bases, with 14 bases between them. This CDR3 reads CASSETGIHEQYF. DNA of the CDR3: TGTGCCAGCAGCGAAACAGGGATCCACGAGCAGTACTTC.

This chain connects TRBV12-5 to TRBJ2-1; D ambiguous. The CDR3 is made up of 17 amino acids. Germline V CDR1 and CDR2: LGHNT, FRNRAP. Trimming removed 0 bases at V and 6 bases at J, with 18 bases between. CDR3 amino acids: CASGLVPPITKGNEQFF. CDR3 nucleotide sequence: TGTGCTAGTGGTTTGGTACCCCCCATTACTAAGGGCAATGAGCAGTTCTTC.

The genes are TRBV7-2 and TRBJ2-1; no clear D. Germline V CDR1 and CDR2: SGHTA, FQGNSA. The CDR3 has 13 amino acids. The V end was cut by 2 bases, the J end by 3 bases, with 5 bases between. CDR3 residues: CASSLWSYNEQFF. CDR3 in DNA: TGTGCCAGCAGCTTATGGAGCTACAATGAGCAGTTCTTC.

This sequence joins TRBV4-2 and TRBJ1-1, with D possibly matching TRBD1 (6 bases). The V and J ends lost 2 bases and 2 bases respectively, with 12 bases between them. CDR1 is LGHNA, CDR2 YNFKEQ, per germline. This CDR3 has 15 residues. The CDR3 nucleotides are TGTGCCAGCAGCCAACAGGGGACGGTAAACACTGAAGCTTTCTTT. This gives the protein CASSQQGTVNTEAFF.

This clone has more than one count but fewer than ten. CDR3 amino acids: CAWSGSTGNTIYF. In nucleotides, the CDR3 is TGTGCCTGGAGCGGTAGTACTGGAAACACCATATATTTT. The rearrangement joins TRBV30 to TRBJ1-3; no clear D. V dropped 3 bases and J dropped 2 bases, with 8 bases sitting between them. CDR3 length equals 13 residues. The V gene's germline CDR1 is GTSNPN and CDR2 SVGIG (reference sequence).

The rearrangement links TRBV4-3 to TRBJ2-3; D not resolved. Per germline, CDR1 LGHNA and CDR2 YSLEER. V was clipped by 6 bases and J by 5 bases, with 18 bases between them. This CDR3 is built from 15 residues. The CDR3 protein is CASSQKGRWGDTQYF. The CDR3 coding sequence is TGCGCCAGCAGTCAGAAAGGGCGATGGGGAGATACGCAGTATTTT.

The chain uses TRBV4-3 and TRBJ2-2; D possibly uses TRBD1 or TRBD2 (5 bases each). Germline lookup yields CDR1 LGHNA and CDR2 YSLEER. This CDR3 is 18 amino acids long. Deletions cut 0 bases from V and 3 bases from J, with 17 bases between. The CDR3 protein is CASSQDYTGLGYTGELFF. DNA for the CDR3: TGCGCCAGCAGCCAAGATTATACGGGGCTGGGATACACCGGGGAGCTGTTTTTT.

The chain uses TRBV2 and TRBJ1-5; the match to TRBD1 covers 7 bases. The CDR3 contains 15 residues. V shed 6 bases and J 6 bases; nucleotides not matched to a gene: 11. The germline CDR1 and CDR2 sequences are SNHLY and FYNNEI. CDR3 in DNA: TGTGCCAGCAGGGTAGACAGGGTAGGAGGTCAGCCCCAGCATTTT. This sequence encodes CASRVDRVGGQPQHF. The full variable domain, in which reference TRBV2 and TRBJ1-5 provide the parts outside the CDR3, is EPEVTQTPSHQVTQMGQEVILRCVPISNHLYFYWYRQILGQKVEFLVSFYNNEISEKSEIFDDQFSVERPDGSNFTLKIRSTKLEDSAMYFCASRVDRVGGQPQHFGDGTRLSIL.

V and J are TRBV2 and TRBJ2-3; 7 bases fit TRBD2. This CDR3 region has 13 residues. J gave up 6 bases and V 5 bases, and 5 bases lay outside the gene matches. Germline CDR1 SNHLY, CDR2 FYNNEI. CDR3 nucleotide sequence: TGTGCCAGCAGTAGGGACTACTCGGATACGCAGTATTTT. Translated, it gives CASSRDYSDTQYF. The full variable domain, its missing parts supplied by reference TRBV2 and TRBJ2-3, is EPEVTQTPSHQVTQMGQEVILRCVPISNHLYFYWYRQILGQKVEFLVSFYNNEISEKSEIFDDQFSVERPDGSNFTLKIRSTKLEDSAMYFCASSRDYSDTQYFGPGTRLTVL.

This rearrangement joins TRBV6-1 to TRBJ2-3, with D possibly called TRBD1 or TRBD2 (7 bases each). The CDR3 runs to 13 residues. V lost 3 bases to trimming and J lost 6 bases, with 10 bases between them. Germline loops: CDR1 MNHNS, CDR2 SASEGT. CDR3 sequence reads: CASSDRGGDTQYF. The CDR3 DNA is TGTGCCAGCAGTGACAGGGGGGGGGATACGCAGTATTTT.

The genes are TRBV25-1 and TRBJ1-1; a weak D match, TRBD1 (6 bases). This CDR3 spans 15 amino acids. V gave up 6 bases and J gave up 5 bases, with 19 bases separating them. Looked up from germline, CDR1 is MGHDK and CDR2 is SYGVNS. CDR3 coding DNA: TGTGCCAGCAGCGAAGGGGGAGCGGGTCTAACTGAAGCTTTCTTT. Translating it yields CASSEGGAGLTEAFF.

The chain has TRBV29-1 and TRBJ2-2; TRBD1 agrees at 8 bases. The ends lost 8 bases at V and 4 bases at J; junction bases unmatched: 6. This CDR3 is built from 13 residues. The germline CDR1 and CDR2 sequences are SQVTM and ANQGSEA. In DNA form, the CDR3 reads TGCAGCTTCCGACAGGGGACCACCGGGGAGCTGTTTTTT. Translated, it gives CSFRQGTTGELFF.

The chain links TRBV10-2 to TRBJ2-3, with no clear D. V shed 3 bases and J shed 2 bases, with 6 bases lying between them. This CDR3 contains 13 residues. CDR1 and CDR2 (germline): WSHSY, SAAADI. The DNA for the CDR3 is TGCGCCAGCAGTGAAGACTCCACAGATACGCAGTATTTT. It translates to CASSEDSTDTQYF.

The chain links TRBV5-4 to TRBJ1-1, with D possibly matching TRBD1 (6 bases). This CDR3 is built from 15 residues. Germline V CDR1 and CDR2: SGHNT, YYREEE (reference sequence). V gave up 1 base and J gave up 3 bases, with 13 bases separating them. The CDR3 DNA sequence: TGTGCCAGCAGCTTGCGCGGGGGGCAGTACACTGAAGCTTTCTTT. Translating it yields CASSLRGGQYTEAFF.

The CDR3 sequence: CASSLALRDRGGYTF. CDR3 sequence (DNA): TGTGCCAGCAGCTTAGCGCTACGGGATAGGGGTGGCTACACCTTC. The rearrangement joins TRBV11-1 to TRBJ1-2; weak D call: TRBD1 (5 bases). Trimming removed 0 bases from V and 7 bases from J, with 15 bases in between. Looked up from germline, CDR1 is SGHAT and CDR2 is FQDESV (reference sequence). The CDR3 covers 15 residues.

The chain recombines TRBV7-9 with TRBJ1-3, with D maybe TRBD1 (5 bases). The CDR3 is made up of 15 amino acids. Trimming stripped 2 bases from V and 3 bases from J, with 11 bases between. Germline V CDR1 and CDR2: SEHNR, FQNEAQ (reference sequence). The CDR3 region has the DNA TGTGCCAGCAGCTTAATAGGGGATCGTGGAAACACCATATATTTT. It specifies CASSLIGDRGNTIYF.

The rearrangement joins TRBV5-1 to TRBJ1-3; unclear D gene. This CDR3 is built from 16 residues. With 0 bases removed from V and 9 bases from J, the gap between germline ends came to 19 bases. CDR1 is SGHRS, CDR2 YFSETQ, per germline. This CDR3 is CASSLEGTRTTSTIYF. In nucleotides, the CDR3 is TGCGCCAGCAGCTTGGAGGGTACCCGGACGACGAGCACCATATATTTT.